This entry describes one T cell receptor (beta chain). These data are taken from a study of control samples from healthy donors and cancer patients. Method: immunoSEQ multiplex PCR; TCRdb's copy keeps in-frame clones and lacks some. The repertoire holds some 71,000 clones, with about nine tenths as singletons. The germline gives CDR1 GTSNPN, CDR2 SVGIG (reference sequence). The CDR3 sequence is 15 residues long. V lost 1 base and J lost 5; bases outside the gene matches: 7. This chain links TRBV30 with TRBJ1-5; the match to TRBD1 covers 8 bases. This clonotype originated in a man aged 55 to 70 with lung cancer. Sequencing was done on a sample of PBMCs. CDR3 loop: CAWSAGTGWDQPQHF. The DNA of the CDR3 is TGTGCCTGGAGTGCGGGGACAGGCTGGGATCAGCCCCAGCATTTT. The variable domain in full, with the rest retrieved from reference TRBV30 and TRBJ1-5, is SQTIHQWPATLVQPVGSPLSLECTVEGTSNPNLYWYRQAAGRGLQLLFYSVGIGQISSEVPQNLSASRPQDRQFILSSKKLLLSDSGFYLCAWSAGTGWDQPQHFGDGTRLSIL.